This entry lists 27 T cell receptor beta chains sequenced from one sample in a study of PD-L1 blockade in urothelial cancer. The time point here: pretreatment peripheral blood. TCRdb's copy holds only in-frame clones and misses some; the assay was immunoSEQ multiplex PCR. The table includes approximately 48,000 clones, more than 65% detected once. Sequencing used PBMCs, obtained around atezolizumab (anti-PD-L1) treatment. The receptor set was obtained from a man aged 65 to 79 with urothelial cancer.

The CDR3 sequence: CASSSGTSGANTQYF. The CDR3 nucleotides read TGTGCCAGCAGTTCCGGGACTAGCGGGGCAAATACGCAGTATTTT. The V call is TRBV27, the J call TRBJ2-3; 13 bases match TRBD2. The V gene's germline CDR1 is MNHEY and CDR2 SMNVEV (reference sequence). V was pared by 4 bases and J by 7 bases, with 5 bases of the junction left unmatched. The CDR3 sequence is 15 residues long.

The CDR3 nucleotides are TGTGCCAGCAGCTCCACAGGGGGCAATTCGTATGGCTACACCTTC. Protein sequence: CASSSTGGNSYGYTF. The rearrangement links TRBV7-9 to TRBJ1-2; 9 bases map to TRBD1. Trimming took 4 bases from V and 5 from J; bases not matched to a gene: 8. The CDR3 has 15 amino acids. Germline V gene sequence: CDR1 SEHNR, CDR2 FQNEAQ (reference sequence).

The chain joins TRBV5-1 to TRBJ2-1; the match to TRBD2 covers 10 bases. The CDR3 length is 15 residues. The trim removed 1 base at V and 9 bases at J, leaving 7 bases unmatched. Germline-derived CDR1 and CDR2 are SGHRS and YFSETQ. The CDR3 loop reads CASSLITSGNSEQFF. The CDR3 DNA reads as TGCGCCAGCAGCTTGATTACTAGCGGGAATAGTGAGCAGTTCTTC.

The chain combines TRBV11-2 with TRBJ2-7, with TRBD1 identical over 7 bases. Germline trimming cut 4 bases from V and 2 bases from J; bases unmatched to any gene: 5. Germline-derived CDR1 and CDR2 are SGHAT and FQNNGV. CDR3 length equals 14 residues. The CDR3 nucleotides are TGTGCCAGCAGCTCCGGGACAGACACCTACGAGCAGTACTTC. It is translated as CASSSGTDTYEQYF.

The gene calls are TRBV7-9 and TRBJ2-6; D may be TRBD1 (6 bases). Germline V gene lookup returns CDR1 SEHNR and CDR2 FQNEAQ (reference sequence). There are 16 residues in the CDR3. The germline V and J ends were trimmed by 5 bases and 0 bases, with 11 bases remaining between them. This CDR3 is CASSKTGSSGANVLTF. Here the CDR3 DNA reads TGTGCCAGCAGCAAAACAGGGAGCTCTGGGGCCAACGTCCTGACTTTC.

The V call is TRBV5-1, the J call TRBJ2-1; 7 nucleotides agree with TRBD2. The V gene's germline CDR1 is SGHRS and CDR2 YFSETQ. The CDR3 is 15 residues long. After removal of 1 base from V and 2 bases from J, the junction contained 3 bases not matched to a gene. The CDR3 coding sequence is TGCGCCAGCAGCTTGCTAGCGGCCCCCTACAATGAGCAGTTCTTC. Translation gives CASSLLAAPYNEQFF.

About this clone: A read error may account for a junction end that differs from germline. The chain couples TRBV7-7 to TRBJ2-2, with D possibly matching TRBD1 (5 bases). This CDR3 region has 16 residues. Germline V gene data show CDR1 as SSHAT and CDR2 as FNYEAQ (reference sequence). CDR3 DNA: TGTGCTAGCAGCTTAGAGTCGGCAGGGATCACCGGGGAGCTGTTTTTT. Amino acids: CASSLESAGITGELFF.

V usage is TRBV5-1 and J usage is TRBJ2-3, with TRBD1 matching 7 bases. The CDR3 contains 15 residues. Per the germline V gene, CDR1 is SGHRS and CDR2 is YFSETQ. The V and J ends lost 5 bases and 6 bases, in that order; junction bases with no gene match: 12. CDR3 coding DNA: TGCGCCAGCAGAAGGGACAGCAACGGTCGGGATACGCAGTATTTT. This gives the protein CASRRDSNGRDTQYF.

The chain joins TRBV5-6 to TRBJ1-1; D unresolved. V gave up 4 bases and J gave up 3 bases, with 13 bases separating them. CDR3 length equals 14 residues. Per the germline V gene, CDR1 is SGHDT and CDR2 is YYEEEE. The CDR3 DNA reads TGTGCCAGCAGCCCATCCTCAGGATACACTGAAGCTTTCTTT. Translation: CASSPSSGYTEAFF.

The CDR3 reads CATFRGTEETQYF. CDR3 in DNA: TGTGCCACCTTCCGGGGGACAGAAGAGACCCAGTACTTC. The chain is built from TRBV5-6 and TRBJ2-5, with D tentatively TRBD1 (7 bases). This CDR3 is built from 13 residues. Per germline, CDR1 SGHDT and CDR2 YYEEEE. The V gene lost 9 bases and the J gene lost 3 bases, with 15 bases spanning the gap.

This rearrangement joins TRBV6-1 to TRBJ2-7, with D possibly TRBD2 on 6 matching bases. Germline V gives CDR1 MNHNS, CDR2 SASEGT. V was trimmed by 3 bases and J by 2 bases, leaving 14 bases between them. The length of the CDR3 is 15 residues. Here the CDR3 reads CASSDASATAYEQYF. CDR3 DNA sequence: TGTGCCAGCAGTGATGCTAGCGCAACCGCCTACGAGCAGTACTTC.

J is TRBJ2-7 and V is TRBV28; 9 nucleotides agree with TRBD2. The junction had 2 bases not matched to a gene; V was cut back by 2 bases and J by 3 bases. This CDR3 is 14 amino acids long. Per the germline V gene, CDR1 is MDHEN and CDR2 is SYDVKM. CDR3 sequence reads: CASSLAGGDYEQYF. The CDR3 DNA reads TGTGCCAGCAGTTTAGCGGGAGGGGACTACGAGCAGTACTTC. Combining the CDR3 with reference TRBV28 and TRBJ2-7 gives the whole variable domain DVKVTQSSRYLVKRTGEKVFLECVQDMDHENMFWYRQDPGLGLRLIYFSYDVKMKEKGDIPEGYSVSREKKERFSLILESASTNQTSMYLCASSLAGGDYEQYFGPGTRLTVT.

The genes are TRBV6-6 and TRBJ1-3; D possibly corresponds to TRBD1 (5 bases). The V and J ends lost 5 bases and 0 bases respectively, with 11 bases between them. This CDR3 comprises 15 residues. CDR1 and CDR2 (germline): MNHNY, SVGAGI (reference sequence). CDR3 in DNA: TGTGCCAGCAGTATTTGGAGGGGCTCTGGAAACACCATATATTTT. Its translation: CASSIWRGSGNTIYF.

This clone was seen a handful of times. The J gene is TRBJ2-3, the V gene TRBV7-8; 12 nucleotides align to TRBD2. Germline CDR1 reads SGHVS; CDR2 reads FQNEAQ. The CDR3 is 16 amino acids. V lost 4 bases and J lost 5; bases outside the gene matches: 7. CDR3 bases: TGTGCCAGCAGCTCACTTACTAGCGGGGGGATAGATACGCAGTATTTT. Translating gives CASSSLTSGGIDTQYF.

The chain is built from TRBV5-1 and TRBJ2-7, with 10 bases matching TRBD1. CDR1 is SGHRS and CDR2 is YFSETQ in the germline V gene. The CDR3 has 14 residues. The ends lost 4 bases at V and 6 bases at J; junction bases unmatched: 7. CDR3 in amino acids: CASSVGQGFGEQYF. CDR3 DNA sequence: TGCGCCAGCAGCGTGGGACAGGGGTTCGGCGAGCAGTACTTC.

V and J are TRBV12-2 and TRBJ2-7; TRBD2, the table's D call, lacks a check against the DNA. TRBV12-2 is labeled a pseudogene. The CDR3 covers 13 residues. CDR3 in DNA: TGTGCAAGTCGCTTCGAGACTAGCTACGAGCAGTACTTC. Protein: CASRFETSYEQYF.

This chain joins TRBV5-4 and TRBJ2-5; D gene uncertain. V was pared by 1 base and J by 1 base, with 11 bases between. Germline V gene sequence: CDR1 SGHNT, CDR2 YYREEE (reference sequence). This CDR3 has 15 amino acids. The chain's CDR3 is CASSLSAESQETQYF. CDR3 DNA sequence: TGTGCCAGCAGCTTGTCGGCGGAGTCCCAAGAGACCCAGTACTTC.

This chain links TRBV7-2 with TRBJ1-3; perhaps TRBD1 as D (5 bases). The V end was cut by 5 bases, the J end by 9 bases, with 14 bases between. Germline V gene data show CDR1 as SGHTA and CDR2 as FQGNSA. This CDR3 contains 13 residues. The CDR3 coding sequence is TGTGCCAGCAGCCCTCAGAGGGGAGGCACCATATATTTT. It translates to CASSPQRGGTIYF.

This chain links TRBV28 with TRBJ2-7; 10 bases match TRBD1. The ends lost 4 bases at V and 5 bases at J; junction bases unmatched: 11. The CDR3 is made up of 16 amino acids. The V gene's germline CDR1 is MDHEN and CDR2 SYDVKM. The CDR3 region is CASSSWDRGNQDEQYF. CDR3 in DNA: TGTGCCAGCAGTTCCTGGGACAGGGGTAACCAGGACGAGCAGTACTTC.

V and J are TRBV5-1 and TRBJ1-4; D might be TRBD1 (5 bases). This CDR3 has 15 amino acids. V lost 1 base and J lost 8, with 15 bases in between. In germline, CDR1 is SGHRS, CDR2 YFSETQ. The CDR3 protein is CASSLNTGGDEKLFF. In DNA form, the CDR3 reads TGCGCCAGCAGCTTGAACACAGGAGGGGACGAAAAACTGTTTTTT.

This clone was seen once. V is TRBV7-2 and J is TRBJ2-7; a possible D gene is TRBD1 (5 bases). The CDR3 spans 13 residues. Germline CDR1 is SGHTA and CDR2 is FQGNSA. Deletions cut 6 bases from V and 2 bases from J, with 11 bases between. The CDR3 DNA reads as TGTGCCAGCAGAATCACAGGTACCTACGAGCAGTACTTC. Its protein product is CASRITGTYEQYF.

This clone occurred once. The chain is built from TRBV29-1 and TRBJ1-1, with D maybe TRBD1 (6 bases). V lost 5 bases and J 0 bases, leaving 10 bases between the germline ends. There are 13 residues in the CDR3. Looked up from germline, CDR1 is SQVTM and CDR2 is ANQGSEA. The chain's CDR3 is CSVLQGLNTEAFF. The CDR3 DNA reads TGCAGCGTTTTACAGGGTCTGAACACTGAAGCTTTCTTT.

The gene calls are TRBV7-9 and TRBJ2-7; D ambiguous. The CDR3 consists of 13 residues. CDR1 and CDR2 (germline): SEHNR, FQNEAQ (reference sequence). V was trimmed by 2 bases and J by 7 bases, leaving 12 bases between them. The CDR3 sequence: CASSLSPLREQYF. The CDR3 DNA sequence: TGTGCCAGCAGCTTATCACCTCTCCGGGAGCAGTACTTC.

The CDR3 spells CASSQGTVTNEKLFF. The CDR3 DNA reads as TGTGCCAGCAGCCAAGGCACAGTAACTAATGAAAAACTGTTTTTT. The chain has TRBV14 and TRBJ1-4; D remains unclear. V lost 1 base and J lost 1, with 7 bases in between. In germline, CDR1 is SGHDN, CDR2 FVKESK. The CDR3 spans 15 residues.

This clone was found many times. This chain uses TRBV5-1 with TRBJ2-7; TRBD1 matches 9 bases. V lost 0 bases, J lost 4 bases, and 5 bases stayed unmatched. The CDR3 is 15 residues long. Germline CDR1 and CDR2: SGHRS and YFSETQ. This CDR3 reads CASSLEQGAGYEQYF. DNA of the CDR3: TGCGCCAGCAGCTTGGAACAGGGGGCAGGGTACGAGCAGTACTTC. Drawing the rest from reference TRBV5-1 and TRBJ2-7, the complete variable domain is KAGVTQTPRYLIKTRGQQVTLSCSPISGHRSVSWYQQTPGQGLQFLFEYFSETQRNKGNFPGRFSGRQFSNSRSEMNVSTLELGDSALYLCASSLEQGAGYEQYFGPGTRLTVT.

As for this clone: An end of the junction differs from the germline gene, which may be a read error. The chain uses TRBV5-1 and TRBJ2-4, with TRBD1 identical over 8 bases. This CDR3 region has 15 residues. The germline V gene has CDR1 SGHRS and CDR2 YFSETQ. The CDR3 bases are TGCGCCAGCAGTTTGGGGACAGGCCGATACTCAATTCAGTACTTC. Amino acids: CASSLGTGRYSIQYF.

The rearrangement joins TRBV5-1 to TRBJ1-5, with D unclear. Germline lookup yields CDR1 SGHRS and CDR2 YFSETQ. Trimming removed 4 bases at V and 0 bases at J, with 14 bases between. The CDR3 loop spans 16 amino acids. CDR3 DNA sequence: TGCGCCAGCAGCCCCCCCCACTATAATAGCAATCAGCCCCAGCATTTT. Protein product: CASSPPHYNSNQPQHF.